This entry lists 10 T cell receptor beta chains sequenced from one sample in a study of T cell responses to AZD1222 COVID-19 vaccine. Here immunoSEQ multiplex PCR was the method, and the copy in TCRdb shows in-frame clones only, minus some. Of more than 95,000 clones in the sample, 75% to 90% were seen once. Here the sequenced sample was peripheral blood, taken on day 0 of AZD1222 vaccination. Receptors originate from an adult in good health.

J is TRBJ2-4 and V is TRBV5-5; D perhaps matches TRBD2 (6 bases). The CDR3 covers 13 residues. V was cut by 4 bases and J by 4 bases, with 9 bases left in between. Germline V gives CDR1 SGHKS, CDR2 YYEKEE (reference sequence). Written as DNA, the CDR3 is TGTGCCAGCAGCGGCGGGGATAAAAACATTCAGTACTTC. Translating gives CASSGGDKNIQYF.

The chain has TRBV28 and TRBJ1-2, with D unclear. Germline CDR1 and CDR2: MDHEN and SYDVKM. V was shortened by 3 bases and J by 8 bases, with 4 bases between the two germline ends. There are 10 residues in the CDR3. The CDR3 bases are TGTGCCAGCAGTTTGGAAGGCTACACCTTC. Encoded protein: CASSLEGYTF.

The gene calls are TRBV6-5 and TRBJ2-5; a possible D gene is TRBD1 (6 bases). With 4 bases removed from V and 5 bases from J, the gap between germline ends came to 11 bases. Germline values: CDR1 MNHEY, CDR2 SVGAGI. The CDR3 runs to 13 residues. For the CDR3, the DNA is TGTGCCAGCAGTTCACAGGGTATGGAGACCCAGTACTTC. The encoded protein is CASSSQGMETQYF.

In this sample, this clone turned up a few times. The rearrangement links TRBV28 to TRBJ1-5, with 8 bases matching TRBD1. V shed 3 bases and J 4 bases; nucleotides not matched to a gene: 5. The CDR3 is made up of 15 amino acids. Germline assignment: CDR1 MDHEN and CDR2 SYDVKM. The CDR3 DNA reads TGTGCCAGCAGTTTTGTTCAGGGGGCGAATCAGCCCCAGCATTTT. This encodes CASSFVQGANQPQHF.

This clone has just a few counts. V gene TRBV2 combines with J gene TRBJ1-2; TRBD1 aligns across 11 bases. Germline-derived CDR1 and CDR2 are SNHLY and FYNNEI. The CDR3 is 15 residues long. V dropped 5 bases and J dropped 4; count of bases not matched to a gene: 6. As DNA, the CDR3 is TGTGCCAGCAGTTCTGGACAGGGGGCTGTCTATGGCTACACCTTC. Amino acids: CASSSGQGAVYGYTF. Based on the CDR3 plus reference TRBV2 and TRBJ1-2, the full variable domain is EPEVTQTPSHQVTQMGQEVILRCVPISNHLYFYWYRQILGQKVEFLVSFYNNEISEKSEIFDDQFSVERPDGSNFTLKIRSTKLEDSAMYFCASSSGQGAVYGYTFGSGTRLTVV.

CDR3 nucleotides: TGTGCCAGCAGCGGTAGAGACACCTACAATGAGCAGTTCTTC. It codes for CASSGRDTYNEQFF. This chain joins TRBV9 and TRBJ2-1; no firm D call. The germline gives CDR1 SGDLS, CDR2 YYNGEE. V shed 3 bases and J shed 2 bases, with 9 bases lying between them. The CDR3 has 14 residues.

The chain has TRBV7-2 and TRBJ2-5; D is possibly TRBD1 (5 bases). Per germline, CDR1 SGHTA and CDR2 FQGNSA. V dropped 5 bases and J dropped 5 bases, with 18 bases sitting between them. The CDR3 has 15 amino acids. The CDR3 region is CASSAAQGNWETQYF. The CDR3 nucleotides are TGTGCCAGCAGCGCCGCCCAGGGTAATTGGGAGACCCAGTACTTC.

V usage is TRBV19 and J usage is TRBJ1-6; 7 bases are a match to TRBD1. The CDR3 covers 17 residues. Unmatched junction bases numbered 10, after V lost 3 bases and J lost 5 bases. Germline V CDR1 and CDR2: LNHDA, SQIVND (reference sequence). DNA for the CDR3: TGTGCCAGTAGTATTGGTTTCGGGGACAGCAATAATTCACCCCTCCACTTT. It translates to CASSIGFGDSNNSPLHF. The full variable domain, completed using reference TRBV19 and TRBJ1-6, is DGGITQSPKYLFRKEGQNVTLSCEQNLNHDAMYWYRQDPGQGLRLIYYSQIVNDFQKGDIAEGYSVSREKKESFPLTVTSAQKNPTAFYLCASSIGFGDSNNSPLHFGNGTRLTVT.

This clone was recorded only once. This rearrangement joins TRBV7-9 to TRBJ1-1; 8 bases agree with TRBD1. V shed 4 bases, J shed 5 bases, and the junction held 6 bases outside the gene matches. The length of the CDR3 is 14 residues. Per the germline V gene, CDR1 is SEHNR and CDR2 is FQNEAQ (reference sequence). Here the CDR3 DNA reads TGTGCCAGCAGCTCACAGGGGGGTTGGACTGAAGCTTTCTTT. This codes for CASSSQGGWTEAFF.

The CDR3 coding sequence is TGTGCCAGCAGCTTGGACCCGGGGTCTAGCGGGGGAGAGACCCAGTACTTC. Amino acids: CASSLDPGSSGGETQYF. This chain joins TRBV5-6 and TRBJ2-5, with 10 nucleotides matching TRBD2. CDR3 length: 17 residues. V lost 0 bases and J lost 4; bases outside the gene matches: 9. CDR1 is SGHDT and CDR2 is YYEEEE in the germline V gene.